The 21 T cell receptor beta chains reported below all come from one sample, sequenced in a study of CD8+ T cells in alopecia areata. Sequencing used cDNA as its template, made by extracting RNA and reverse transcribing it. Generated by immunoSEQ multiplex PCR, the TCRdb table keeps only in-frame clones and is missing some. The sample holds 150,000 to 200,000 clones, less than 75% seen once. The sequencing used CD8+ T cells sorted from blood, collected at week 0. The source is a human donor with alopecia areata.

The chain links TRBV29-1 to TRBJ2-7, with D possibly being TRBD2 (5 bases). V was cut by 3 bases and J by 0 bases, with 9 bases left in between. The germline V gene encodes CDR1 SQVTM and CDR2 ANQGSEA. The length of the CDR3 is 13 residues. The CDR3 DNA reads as TGCAGCGTTGAGAGCGGAATCTCCTACGAGCAGTACTTC. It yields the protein CSVESGISYEQYF.

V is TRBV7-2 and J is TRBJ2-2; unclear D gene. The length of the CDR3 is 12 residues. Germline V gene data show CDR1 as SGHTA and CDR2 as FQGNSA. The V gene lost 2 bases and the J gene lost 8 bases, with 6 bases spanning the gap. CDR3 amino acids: CASSLIVGELFF. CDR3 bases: TGTGCCAGCAGCTTAATCGTGGGGGAGCTGTTTTTT. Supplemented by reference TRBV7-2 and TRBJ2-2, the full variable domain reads GAGVSQSPSNKVTEKGKDVELRCDPISGHTALYWYRQSLGQGLEFLIYFQGNSAPDKSGLPSDRFSAERTGGSVSTLTIQRTQQEDSAVYLCASSLIVGELFFGEGSRLTVL.

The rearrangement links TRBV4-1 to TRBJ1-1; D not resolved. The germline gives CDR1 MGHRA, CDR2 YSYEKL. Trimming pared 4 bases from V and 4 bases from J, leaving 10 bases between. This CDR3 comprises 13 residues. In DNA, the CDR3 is TGCGCCAGCAGCCCACGACGAGGCACTGAAGCTTTCTTT. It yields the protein CASSPRRGTEAFF.

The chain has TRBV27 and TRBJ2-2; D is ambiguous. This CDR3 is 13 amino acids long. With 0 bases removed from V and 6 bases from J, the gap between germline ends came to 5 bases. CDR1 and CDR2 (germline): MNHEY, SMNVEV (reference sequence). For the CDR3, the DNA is TGTGCCAGCAGTTTATCAGGGCCCGGGGAGCTGTTTTTT. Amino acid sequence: CASSLSGPGELFF.

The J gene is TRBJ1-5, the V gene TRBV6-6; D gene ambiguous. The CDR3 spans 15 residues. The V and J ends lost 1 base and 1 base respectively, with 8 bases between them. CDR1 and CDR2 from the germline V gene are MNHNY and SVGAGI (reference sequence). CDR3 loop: CASSYYSTSNQPQHF. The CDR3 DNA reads TGTGCCAGCAGTTACTACTCTACGAGCAATCAGCCCCAGCATTTT.

The CDR3 DNA is TGCAGCGCCCTGAGAAATGAGCAGTTCTTC. Translated: CSALRNEQFF. The V call is TRBV29-1, the J call TRBJ2-1; no firm D call. This CDR3 comprises 10 residues. CDR1 SQVTM and CDR2 ANQGSEA come from the germline V gene. The V and J ends lost 7 bases and 7 bases respectively, with 8 bases between them.

CDR3 coding DNA: TGTGCCAGCAGCCCCGGAGCGTACTATGGCTACACCTTC. The encoded protein is CASSPGAYYGYTF. V is TRBV6-1 and J is TRBJ1-2; no clear D gene. CDR1 is MNHNS and CDR2 is SASEGT in the germline V gene. CDR3 length: 13 amino acids. V shed 6 bases and J shed 3 bases, with 11 bases lying between them.

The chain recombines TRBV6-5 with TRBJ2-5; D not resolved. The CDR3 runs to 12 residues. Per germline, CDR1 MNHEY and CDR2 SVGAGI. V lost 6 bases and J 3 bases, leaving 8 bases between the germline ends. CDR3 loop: CASRSQKETQYF. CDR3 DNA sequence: TGTGCCAGCAGGTCCCAGAAAGAGACCCAGTACTTC.

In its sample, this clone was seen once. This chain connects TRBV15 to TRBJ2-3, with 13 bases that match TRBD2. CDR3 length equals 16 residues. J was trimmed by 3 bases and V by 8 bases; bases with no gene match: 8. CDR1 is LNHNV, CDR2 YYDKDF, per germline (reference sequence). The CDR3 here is CATRTSGGRRTDTQYF. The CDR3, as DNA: TGTGCCACCCGGACTAGCGGGGGCAGGAGGACAGATACGCAGTATTTT.

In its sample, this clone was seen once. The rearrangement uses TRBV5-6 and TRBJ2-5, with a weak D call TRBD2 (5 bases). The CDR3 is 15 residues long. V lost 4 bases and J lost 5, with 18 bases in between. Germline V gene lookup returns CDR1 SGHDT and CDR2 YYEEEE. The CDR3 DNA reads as TGTGCCAGCAGCACCGTGGACGGGGTTGAGGAGACCCAGTACTTC. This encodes CASSTVDGVEETQYF.

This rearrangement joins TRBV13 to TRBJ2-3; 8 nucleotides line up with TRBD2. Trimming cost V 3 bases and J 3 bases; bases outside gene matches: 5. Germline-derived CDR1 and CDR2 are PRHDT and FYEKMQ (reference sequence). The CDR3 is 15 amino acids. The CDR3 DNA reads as TGTGCCAGCAGCTTTGACGGGGGGGCAACAGATACGCAGTATTTT. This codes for CASSFDGGATDTQYF.

CDR3 protein: CASRTRGSGAVDTQYF. Written as DNA, the CDR3 is TGTGCCAGCAGGACACGGGGTAGCGGGGCGGTAGATACGCAGTATTTT. This sequence joins TRBV5-6 and TRBJ2-3; 8 positions agree with TRBD2. J lost 5 bases, V lost 5 bases, and 13 bases had no gene match. The CDR3 runs to 16 residues. Germline CDR1 and CDR2: SGHDT and YYEEEE.

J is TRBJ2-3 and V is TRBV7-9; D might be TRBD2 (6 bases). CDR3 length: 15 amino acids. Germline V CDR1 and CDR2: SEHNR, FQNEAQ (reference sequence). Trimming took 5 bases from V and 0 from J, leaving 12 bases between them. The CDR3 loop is CASSPGLTSTDTQYF. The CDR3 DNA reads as TGTGCCAGCAGCCCCGGACTAACTAGCACAGATACGCAGTATTTT.

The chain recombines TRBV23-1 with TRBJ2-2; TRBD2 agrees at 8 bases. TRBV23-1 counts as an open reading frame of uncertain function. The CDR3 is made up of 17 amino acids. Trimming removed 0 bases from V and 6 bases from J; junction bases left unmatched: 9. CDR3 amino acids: CASSQSDGRESAGELFF. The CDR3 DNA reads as TGCGCCAGCAGTCAATCGGACGGGAGGGAGTCGGCCGGGGAGCTGTTTTTT.

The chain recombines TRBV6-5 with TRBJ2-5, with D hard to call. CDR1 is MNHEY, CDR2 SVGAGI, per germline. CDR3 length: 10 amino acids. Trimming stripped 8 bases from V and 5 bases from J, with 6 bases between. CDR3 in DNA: TGTGCCAGCGGGCAGGAGACCCAGTACTTC. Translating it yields CASGQETQYF.

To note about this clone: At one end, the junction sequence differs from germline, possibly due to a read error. The CDR3 reads CASSFWGPEAFF. CDR3 nucleotides: TGCGCCAGCAGCTTTTGGGGCCCTGAGGCTTTCTTT. The gene calls are TRBV5-1 and TRBJ1-1; weak D call: TRBD1 (5 bases). Per the germline V gene, CDR1 is SGHRS and CDR2 is YFSETQ. This CDR3 has 12 residues.

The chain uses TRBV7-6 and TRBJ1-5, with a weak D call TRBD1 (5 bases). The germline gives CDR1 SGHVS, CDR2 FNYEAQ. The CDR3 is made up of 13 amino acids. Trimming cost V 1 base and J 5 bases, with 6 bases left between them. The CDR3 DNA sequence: TGTGCCAGCAGCTTAGGGGGGTATCAGCCCCAGCATTTT. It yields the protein CASSLGGYQPQHF.

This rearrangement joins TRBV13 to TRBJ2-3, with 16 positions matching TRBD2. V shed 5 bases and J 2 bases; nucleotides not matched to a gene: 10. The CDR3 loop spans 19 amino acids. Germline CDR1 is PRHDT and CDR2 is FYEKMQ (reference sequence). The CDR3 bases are TGTGCCAGCAGCCCCCAAGGGACTAGCGGGGGGGACTACACAGATACGCAGTATTTT. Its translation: CASSPQGTSGGDYTDTQYF.

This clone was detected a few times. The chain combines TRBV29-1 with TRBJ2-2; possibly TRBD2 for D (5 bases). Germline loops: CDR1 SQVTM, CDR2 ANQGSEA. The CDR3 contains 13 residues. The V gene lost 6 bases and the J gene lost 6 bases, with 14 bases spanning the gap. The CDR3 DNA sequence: TGCAGCGTAGACTCACCCGGGGCCGGGGAGCTGTTTTTT. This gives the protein CSVDSPGAGELFF.

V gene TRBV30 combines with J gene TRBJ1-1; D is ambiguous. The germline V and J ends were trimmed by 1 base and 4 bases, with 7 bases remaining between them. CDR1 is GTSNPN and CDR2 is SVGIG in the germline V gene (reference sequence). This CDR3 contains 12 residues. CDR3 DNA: TGTGCCTGGAGTGGGGAGGGCACTGAAGCTTTCTTT. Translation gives CAWSGEGTEAFF.

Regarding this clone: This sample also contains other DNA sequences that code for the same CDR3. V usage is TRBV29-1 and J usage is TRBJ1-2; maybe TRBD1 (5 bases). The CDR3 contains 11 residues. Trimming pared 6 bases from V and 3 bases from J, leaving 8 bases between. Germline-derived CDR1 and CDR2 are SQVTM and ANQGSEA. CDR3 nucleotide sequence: TGCAGCGTGGGGCAGGACTATGGCTACACCTTC. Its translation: CSVGQDYGYTF.